This T cell receptor beta chain was found in a study of early T cells in non-severe SARS-CoV-2 infection. Study-wide background: Sequenced material consisted of bulk RNA (from unsorted whole blood), and chains were unpaired. Study results and caveats: In VDJdb matching, anti-spike CD8 responses were favored while private and CD4 specificities went missing.

This clonotype was observed at least ten times. The antigen is unknown. The germline V gene has CDR1 SGHNT and CDR2 YYREEE (reference sequence). The CDR3 consists of 14 residues. V was cut by 2 bases and J by 0 bases, with 9 bases left in between. Unique molecular identifiers were attached to individual cDNA molecules. TCRdb called the 5' RACE reads again in MiXCR, with one record for every CDR3 protein. The profile shows tens of thousands of distinct CDR3 sequences, 4% to 5% of them singletons. V gene TRBV5-4 combines with J gene TRBJ2-7, with D perhaps assigned TRBD1 or TRBD2 (5 bases each). The clonotype originates from an adult who was a healthcare worker with PCR-confirmed SARS-CoV-2 infection or an uninfected control (not recorded which). Sequenced input: whole blood. The CDR3: CASSLAGASYEQYF. The CDR3 nucleotides read TGTGCCAGCAGCTTAGCCGGGGCCTCCTACGAGCAGTACTTC.